Sequencing of this TCR beta chain was carried out in a study of cytomegalovirus exposure and HLA in healthy donors. Study findings and constraints: The listing of 160 or so TCR beta chains classed them as cytomegalovirus-associated.

The sample holds a few counts of this clone. Its antigen is not identified. V gave up 5 bases and J gave up 3 bases, with 7 bases separating them. The CDR3 runs to 12 residues. Germline assignment: CDR1 MNHEY and CDR2 SVGAGI. Each donor was nominally healthy when sampled (though unrecorded immune exposures were likely). PCR was performed using 60 Vbeta and 13 Jbeta primers. Sequencing was performed with immunoSEQ multiplex PCR; in TCRdb, only in-frame clones are kept and a portion is missing. The sample has tens of thousands of clones, 65% to 70% seen once. The V call is TRBV6-5, the J call TRBJ1-1; D is uncertain. The sequencing input was PBMCs. The TCR sequence derives from a young woman in good health and CMV-seronegative. This chain's CDR3 is CASSRLDTEAFF. CDR3 DNA sequence: TGTGCCAGCAGTCGACTCGACACTGAAGCTTTCTTT.